The following is a T cell receptor (beta chain) sequence with its context. In its sample, this clonotype was seen many times. Its antigen target is currently unknown. Base-call qualities are not available, and no considerably larger clone is one nucleotide away. Sample time point, as interpreted from the label and publication: newly diagnosed GD, antithyroid drugs for less than 3 months. For both TCR sequencing and RNA sequencing, RNA was extracted from PBMCs in TRIzol. The diagnosis of Graves' disease followed American Thyroid Association guidelines. Patients were recruited from an endocrinology department in Xi'an, China. From each patient, around 9 milliliters of peripheral blood was collected into an EDTA anticoagulant tube. Ficoll Paque Plus density gradient separation was used to isolate PBMCs, and no further T cell sorting was done. An Agilent 2100 Bioanalyzer and agarose gel were used to check RNA quality, while a NanoDrop 2000 measured RNA concentration.

These data are taken from a study of regulatory T cells in long-lasting Graves disease (dated by TCRdb to about 2021). At the level of the whole study: Antithyroid drugs had been taken for less than 3 months by newly diagnosed Graves' disease patients. Peripheral blood TCR sequencing and RNA sequencing compared persistent Graves' disease patients with newly diagnosed Graves' disease patients. The study was registered as a clinical trial and conducted in China. TCR sequencing covered 13 persistent and 20 newly diagnosed Graves' disease patients, 33 samples in total. Overall study results and their limits: Persistent disease showed preferential use of TRBV28, TRBJ1-2 and TRBJ2-5, whereas newly diagnosed disease favored TRBV20-1 and TRBJ2-1. The authors noted that the small sample size was a limitation that may lower accuracy. Only peripheral blood was studied, because thyroid tissue, the primary lesion, was inaccessible. Compared with newly diagnosed patients, persistent Graves' disease patients had lower TCR Shannon entropy and fewer highly expanded clones, which suggests clonal expansion. Patients with persistent disease shared more public clonotypes (approximately 2,500) than newly diagnosed patients did (more than 900). Only the TCR beta chain was sequenced and analyzed.

CDR1 is given as DFQATT and CDR2 as SNEGSKA, both from the germline V gene (reference sequence). V is pared back by 1 base and J by 0 bases, with 17 bases lying between the germline termini. The CDR3 goes from the cysteine to the phenylalanine over 17 residues. The entry retains the CDR3 DNA only, 51 bases that are in frame from base 1. Receptor amplification or capture employed multiplex PCR. The sequencer listed for this sample is Illumina HiSeq 4000. TCR beta libraries were built with iRepertoire HTBI primers and Arm-PCR amplification of CDR3 regions. Before sequencing, the PCR products underwent gel purification. The source study handled its data this way. Gene usage analysis of CDR3 amino acid clonotypes relied on the 60 or so TRBV and 12 to 15 TRBJ segments identified across samples. COPE and FqMerger were used to merge filtered high-quality paired reads into contigs. BLAST was used to align contigs to IMGT TRBV, TRBD and TRBJ reference genes, with CDR3 defined following IMGT. Clonotypes above 0.1% frequency were classified as highly expanded clones. Shannon entropy was used to measure repertoire diversity, and the Gini coefficient was used to measure V-J evenness. Public clonotypes were defined as clonotypes shared by more than one individual. Using fastp at Q25 and MiXCR, TCRdb reprocessed the public reads and kept productive beta chains. Under each unique CDR3 protein, matching rows form one entry showing the most common genes and DNA. The V and J calls here are based on TCRdb, not the publication. The sample data list 400,000 to 500,000 distinct CDR3 sequences, and about 17% of these were observed just once. The top ten hold about 23% of the sample.

The same sample was also studied in work on T cells in Graves' hyperthyroidism and ophthalmopathy. Per that second paper: Graves' hyperthyroidism was defined as stable when no progression to ophthalmopathy occurred over 18 months of follow-up. Hyperthyroidism patients were aged 18 to 65 years and newly diagnosed, with disease duration of less than 2 months. Patients with uncontrolled infections, other autoimmune diseases, pregnancy or lactation were excluded. Diagnoses were based on clinical symptoms, serum thyroxine and TRAb, thyroid ultrasound and orbital computed tomography. The first round of RT-PCR for the TCR CDR3 was performed with the HTBI primer set and the Qiagen OneStep RT-PCR kit. Most expanded thyroid clonotypes (frequency above 0.001) were also found in blood, which suggests that blood repertoires may mirror thyroid immune responses. Ophthalmopathy was separated from stable hyperthyroidism by a 13 V-J signature model, with about 86% sensitivity and just over 81% specificity obtained in cross-validation and 80%/75% obtained in testing. In validation, progression to ophthalmopathy was predicted by the model with more than 65% sensitivity and roughly 76% specificity, a median of about 6.4 months before onset. To identify distinguishing TCR V-J signatures, a discovery cohort of 90 to 100 patients was used, comprising 43 with Graves' ophthalmopathy and about 59 with stable Graves' hyperthyroidism. Whether ophthalmopathy could be predicted prospectively was tested in an independent validation cohort made up of approximately 19 hyperthyroidism patients plus 17 patients who later progressed to ophthalmopathy. The approximately 95 discovery patients were divided at random into training and test sets in a 7:3 ratio. Thyroid tissue and blood T-cell repertoires from more than five Graves' hyperthyroidism patients were also compared in the study. Following sampling, methimazole starting at 30 mg daily was given to hyperthyroidism patients, and high-dose intravenous methylprednisolone was given to ophthalmopathy patients. Libraries were constructed in a second round of multiplex PCR, after which size selection and purification were carried out. The libraries were sequenced on an Illumina HiSeq2000 using paired-end 100 bp reads. SOAPnuke was used to process the raw data, with reads discarded if the reads contained adapters or uncalled bases, had a mean Phred below 15, or lacked an exact constant-primer or identifier match. COPE v1.2.5 was used to merge the high-quality paired reads, and each unique nucleotide sequence was defined as a clonotype. MiTCR v1.1 was used to align clonotypes to the IMGT TRBV, TRBD and TRBJ reference segments. The analysis included only V-J combinations with a frequency above 0.0001, which together covered around 99% of the repertoires. The TCS score was defined as F50 (clonal expansion) divided by E x V (chaos), with BLOSUM62-based TCRdist calculated between CDR3 peptides within each V-J. Welch's t-statistics and random forest reduced around 510 V-J features to 13, which were used in a naive Bayes classifier (R e1071). No statistical method was used to fix the sample size in advance, and group allocation was not hidden from the investigators. TCR Vbeta CDR3 sequencing of approximately 140 peripheral blood samples (roughly 41 ophthalmopathy, 75 to 85 hyperthyroidism and roughly 17 progressor patients) is reported in the paper.

This receptor was obtained from a woman aged 18 to 35 with Graves disease. Donor details come from another sample of the same person, matched by shared clones. The sequences come from peripheral blood mononuclear cells (PBMCs), collected at new diagnosis, from a patient treated with antithyroid drugs. This chain is built from TRBV20-1 and TRBJ2-3; 6 matching bases give a weak D call of TRBD2. CDR3 loop: CSARGQNSGPSTDTQYF. Read as DNA, the sequence is TGCAGTGCTAGAGGACAAAATAGCGGTCCTAGCACAGATACGCAGTATTTT.